The T cell receptor beta chain under discussion was sequenced for a study of blood T cells in healthy people across ages. General study findings and limits: Naive T cell percentage strongly correlated with TCR beta diversity.

V was shortened by 1 base and J by 5 bases, with 1 base between the two germline ends. CDR1 is KGHDR, CDR2 SFDVKD, per germline. CDR3 size: 12 residues. With a J-beta primer mix and a sample-barcoded 5' primer, a second PCR ran roughly 6 to 12 cycles. MiXCR was run by TCRdb on the 5' RACE reads, yielding one entry per CDR3 protein. The sample holds 1.5 million to 2 million distinct CDR3 sequences, 28% seen once. In the case of this clonotype: No antigen is known for it.

This TCR came from a woman aged 25 to 45 in good health. V and J are TRBV24-1 and TRBJ1-4, with D unresolved. The material sequenced was blood. The CDR3 region is CATSDLNEKLFF. In DNA, the CDR3 is TGTGCCACCAGTGATTTAAATGAAAAACTGTTTTTT.